The T cell receptor beta chain under discussion was sequenced for a study of T cell repertoires in cytomegalovirus infection. Study-wide context: Recently identified HLA-C-restricted and well-studied HLA-B-restricted CMV epitopes were used. An indication of both CMV infection and matching HLA type came from public TCR beta signatures.

Notes on the study in general: There were carriers of CMV plus the relevant HLA, and cumulative public TCR beta family frequency identified them.

This CDR3 comprises 14 residues. V lost 2 bases and J 3 bases, leaving 9 bases between the germline ends. This clonotype has just a few counts. Its target is not known. Each CDR3 protein gets one entry after TCRdb re-called the reads with MiXCR. The data show some 320,000 distinct CDR3 sequences, 25% to 30% seen once. J is TRBJ2-3 and V is TRBV12-3 or TRBV12-4; no clear D gene. The sample in question was cultured PBMCs, obtained from culture after CMV antigen stimulation. This TCR derives from a human donor in good health (CMV status not recorded). Some clones in this sample may be carry-over from other donors' samples. The CDR3 here is CASSLMVPTDTQYF. The CDR3 coding sequence is TGTGCCAGCAGTTTAATGGTACCAACAGATACGCAGTATTTT.